Listed here are 19 T cell receptor beta chains from one sample, sequenced in a study of blood T cell repertoires in COVID-19. Assay used: immunoSEQ multiplex PCR; TCRdb lists only in-frame clones, some missing. The data hold nearly 45,000 clones, with around 80% observed a single time. The sequenced sample consisted of peripheral blood. These receptors were collected from a human donor in a cohort sampled during active COVID-19.

This sequence joins TRBV29-1 and TRBJ2-5, with D unclear. This CDR3 is built from 12 residues. Deletions cut 3 bases from V and 7 bases from J, with 12 bases between. The germline CDR1 and CDR2 sequences are SQVTM and ANQGSEA. In DNA, the CDR3 is TGCAGCGTTGAGGCTCTCGCAGGGACCCAGTACTTC. Translation gives CSVEALAGTQYF.

This clone was counted only a few times. The rearrangement links TRBV2 to TRBJ2-7; 9 positions match TRBD1. The CDR3 consists of 15 residues. Per germline, CDR1 SNHLY and CDR2 FYNNEI. V shed 5 bases and J 1 base; nucleotides not matched to a gene: 6. This chain's CDR3 is CASSLDRGVSYEQYF. The CDR3 region has the DNA TGTGCCAGCAGTCTCGACAGGGGGGTATCCTACGAGCAGTACTTC.

In this sample, this clone turned up once. The V call is TRBV14, the J call TRBJ2-5; the match to TRBD1 covers 7 bases. Losses at the gene ends were 5 bases for V and 4 bases for J; bases not matched to a gene: 10. The CDR3 covers 15 residues. Per germline, CDR1 SGHDN and CDR2 FVKESK. The CDR3 region has the DNA TGTGCCAGCAGCATTCGACAGGGATTGCCAGAGACCCAGTACTTC. Translated: CASSIRQGLPETQYF. The entire variable domain, with the rest obtained from reference TRBV14 and TRBJ2-5, is as follows: EAGVTQFPSHSVIEKGQTVTLRCDPISGHDNLYWYRRVMGKEIKFLLHFVKESKQDESGMPNNRFLAERTGGTYSTLKVQPAELEDSGVYFCASSIRQGLPETQYFGPGTRLLVL.

This clone was seen more than once but under ten times. This chain joins TRBV16 and TRBJ1-6; 12 bases align to TRBD1. Germline trimming cut 9 bases from V and 9 bases from J; bases unmatched to any gene: 3. The CDR3 extends over 13 amino acids. Germline assignment: CDR1 KGHSY and CDR2 FQNENV. The CDR3 region is CASGTGGTSPLHF. The CDR3 DNA sequence: TGTGCCAGTGGGACAGGGGGCACTTCACCCCTCCACTTT.

The count of this clone is one. This chain joins TRBV3-1 (or the pseudogene TRBV3-2) and TRBJ2-4; 12 bases map to TRBD1. CDR1 is LGHDT and CDR2 is YNNKEL in the germline V gene (reference sequence). Trimming at V came to 1 base and at J to 0 bases, leaving 7 bases not matched to a gene. The CDR3 contains 19 residues. CDR3 in DNA: TGTGCCAGCAGCCAAGGCACCGGGACAGGGGGCAGAGCCAAAAACATTCAGTACTTC. It yields the protein CASSQGTGTGGRAKNIQYF.

The J gene is TRBJ2-2, the V gene TRBV25-1; D unresolved. The CDR3 loop spans 12 amino acids. Germline values: CDR1 MGHDK, CDR2 SYGVNS. V shed 5 bases and J shed 5 bases, with 6 bases lying between them. This CDR3 reads CASSFETGELFF. The CDR3 coding sequence is TGTGCCAGCAGTTTTGAGACCGGGGAGCTGTTTTTT. Looking up the rest from reference TRBV25-1 and TRBJ2-2 gives the full variable domain: EADIYQTPRYLVIGTGKKITLECSQTMGHDKMYWYQQDPGMELHLIHYSYGVNSTEKGDLSSESTVSRIRTEHFPLTLESARPSHTSQYLCASSFETGELFFGEGSRLTVL.

A few counts support this clone. The CDR3 protein is CASSPSDAGELFF. DNA for the CDR3: TGTGCCAGCAGTCCTAGCGACGCCGGGGAGCTGTTTTTT. This chain links TRBV6-4 with TRBJ2-2; D perhaps matches TRBD2 (6 bases). The V gene lost 5 bases and the J gene lost 6 bases, with 10 bases spanning the gap. Germline CDR1 MRHNA, CDR2 SNTAGT. The CDR3 length is 13 residues.

This clone showed up just a few times. The chain is built from TRBV2 and TRBJ2-4; 7 positions match TRBD2. This CDR3 region has 12 residues. Germline loops: CDR1 SNHLY, CDR2 FYNNEI. V shed 7 bases, J shed 9 bases, and the junction held 6 bases outside the gene matches. This chain's CDR3 is CASNERGRIQYF. The CDR3 nucleotides read TGTGCCAGCAACGAGCGGGGTCGCATTCAGTACTTC.

This clone was recorded only once. This chain uses TRBV19 with TRBJ1-1; D is undetermined. Trimming shortened V by 1 base and J by 1 base, and 7 bases separated the two germline ends. The CDR3 sequence is 14 residues long. Germline CDR1 LNHDA, CDR2 SQIVND (reference sequence). CDR3 residues: CASSIGRGNTEAFF. CDR3 bases: TGTGCCAGTAGTATAGGACGGGGGAACACTGAAGCTTTCTTT.

The chain is built from TRBV3-1 (or the pseudogene TRBV3-2) and TRBJ1-6, with D possibly matching TRBD1 (6 bases). Germline values: CDR1 LGHDT, CDR2 YNNKEL (reference sequence). The CDR3 is 19 residues long. V was pared by 4 bases and J by 10 bases, with 29 bases between. Here the CDR3 DNA reads TGTGCCAGCAGCCTCACACGGCCAGGGGTCGCCTTAGGGTGGTCACCCCTCCACTTT. Translating it yields CASSLTRPGVALGWSPLHF.

The chain recombines TRBV7-8 with TRBJ2-1; 8 positions agree with TRBD1. The germline gives CDR1 SGHVS, CDR2 FQNEAQ. Trimming took 1 base from V and 7 from J; bases not matched to a gene: 0. The CDR3 is 13 residues long. The CDR3 protein is CASSLDRGNEQFF. The CDR3 region has the DNA TGTGCCAGCAGCTTAGACAGGGGGAATGAGCAGTTCTTC.

The chain employs TRBV5-8 and TRBJ1-2; 9 positions agree with TRBD1. Trimming cost V 4 bases and J 6 bases; bases outside gene matches: 10. From germline, CDR1 is SGHTS and CDR2 YDEGEE. This CDR3 comprises 15 residues. CDR3 amino acids: CASSTLYRGHDGYTF. CDR3 bases: TGTGCCAGCAGCACATTATACAGGGGGCATGATGGCTACACCTTC.

The CDR3 sequence: CASSLPRVGFGNQPQHF. The CDR3 DNA reads TGTGCCAGCAGTTTACCCAGGGTCGGGTTTGGGAATCAGCCCCAGCATTTT. The rearrangement links TRBV28 to TRBJ1-5; D might be TRBD1 (5 bases). The V gene's germline CDR1 is MDHEN and CDR2 SYDVKM. Between the trimmed V and J ends, which lost 2 bases and 4 bases, there was a span of 18 bases. The CDR3 spans 17 residues.

This clone was detected only a few times. The rearrangement links TRBV19 to TRBJ1-5; D is uncertain. There are 12 residues in the CDR3. V was pared by 5 bases and J by 5 bases, with 7 bases between. Germline values: CDR1 LNHDA, CDR2 SQIVND (reference sequence). The DNA for the CDR3 is TGTGCCAGTAGTCGACAATATCAGCCCCAGCATTTT. It specifies CASSRQYQPQHF.

The chain joins TRBV5-8 to TRBJ1-5; D is perhaps TRBD1 (5 bases). V was shortened by 3 bases and J by 4 bases, with 8 bases between the two germline ends. The CDR3 is 13 amino acids. The V gene's germline CDR1 is SGHTS and CDR2 YDEGEE. CDR3 nucleotides: TGTGCCAGCAGCTCCCAGGGTAATCAGCCCCAGCATTTT. Translating it yields CASSSQGNQPQHF.

V usage is TRBV24-1 and J usage is TRBJ1-5, with TRBD1 matching over 8 bases. With 4 bases clipped from V and 4 bases from J, the junction kept 5 bases outside the gene matches. The CDR3 runs to 15 residues. The V gene's germline CDR1 is KGHDR and CDR2 SFDVKD. The CDR3 coding sequence is TGTGCCACCAGTGACCGGGGACAGGAAAATCAGCCCCAGCATTTT. Translated, it gives CATSDRGQENQPQHF.

The chain joins TRBV10-2 to TRBJ2-5; tentatively, D is TRBD2 (5 bases). V gave up 4 bases and J gave up 4 bases, with 10 bases separating them. Per germline, CDR1 WSHSY and CDR2 SAAADI. The CDR3 covers 13 residues. CDR3 amino acids: CASSVRARETQYF. CDR3 in DNA: TGCGCCAGCAGTGTGAGGGCTCGAGAGACCCAGTACTTC.

V is TRBV7-9 and J is TRBJ1-5; D might be TRBD1 (5 bases). The CDR3 is made up of 16 amino acids. Germline loops: CDR1 SEHNR, CDR2 FQNEAQ (reference sequence). Trimming removed 1 base at V and 3 bases at J, with 13 bases between. The CDR3 sequence is CASSLGESGDNQPQHF. The CDR3, as DNA: TGTGCCAGCAGCTTAGGGGAGTCGGGGGACAATCAGCCCCAGCATTTT. The full variable domain, its missing parts supplied by reference TRBV7-9 and TRBJ1-5, is DTGVSQNPRHKITKRGQNVTFRCDPISEHNRLYWYRQTLGQGPEFLTYFQNEAQLEKSRLLSDRFSAERPKGSFSTLEIQRTEQGDSAMYLCASSLGESGDNQPQHFGDGTRLSIL.

This chain uses TRBV10-3 with TRBJ1-3; D perhaps matches TRBD1 (6 bases). CDR1 ENHRY and CDR2 SYGVKD come from the germline V gene. The V end was cut by 3 bases, the J end by 2 bases, with 8 bases between. The CDR3 totals 14 residues. CDR3 in DNA: TGTGCCATCAGTGATACAGGGACTGGAAACACCATATATTTT. Encoded protein: CAISDTGTGNTIYF.